This T cell receptor (beta chain) derives from a study of blood T cell repertoires in COVID-19. About the research overall: Sources were T cells, B-cell-depleted T cells, or PBMCs; the material itself was cDNA or gDNA.

The authors' processing: Estimation of nucleated cell counts relied on the amplification of reference gene primers. Assay: immunoSEQ multiplex PCR; the TCRdb copy retains only in-frame clones and omits some. The V and J calls and clone size are taken from that table; D and trimming were inferred from the DNA. The sample includes roughly 93,000 clones, about 84% of them seen just once. The CDR3 runs 15 residues. Germline CDR1 reads LGHDT; CDR2 reads YNNKEL (reference sequence). V dropped 4 bases and J dropped 1 base, with 11 bases sitting between them. The material sequenced was peripheral blood. The sequence came from a woman older than 75 with acute or convalescent COVID-19. The chain couples TRBV3-1 (or the pseudogene TRBV3-2) to TRBJ2-1; D perhaps matches TRBD2 (6 bases). The CDR3 DNA reads TGTGCCAGCAGCCTCGGGGGAAATTCCTACAATGAGCAGTTCTTC. It yields the protein CASSLGGNSYNEQFF.